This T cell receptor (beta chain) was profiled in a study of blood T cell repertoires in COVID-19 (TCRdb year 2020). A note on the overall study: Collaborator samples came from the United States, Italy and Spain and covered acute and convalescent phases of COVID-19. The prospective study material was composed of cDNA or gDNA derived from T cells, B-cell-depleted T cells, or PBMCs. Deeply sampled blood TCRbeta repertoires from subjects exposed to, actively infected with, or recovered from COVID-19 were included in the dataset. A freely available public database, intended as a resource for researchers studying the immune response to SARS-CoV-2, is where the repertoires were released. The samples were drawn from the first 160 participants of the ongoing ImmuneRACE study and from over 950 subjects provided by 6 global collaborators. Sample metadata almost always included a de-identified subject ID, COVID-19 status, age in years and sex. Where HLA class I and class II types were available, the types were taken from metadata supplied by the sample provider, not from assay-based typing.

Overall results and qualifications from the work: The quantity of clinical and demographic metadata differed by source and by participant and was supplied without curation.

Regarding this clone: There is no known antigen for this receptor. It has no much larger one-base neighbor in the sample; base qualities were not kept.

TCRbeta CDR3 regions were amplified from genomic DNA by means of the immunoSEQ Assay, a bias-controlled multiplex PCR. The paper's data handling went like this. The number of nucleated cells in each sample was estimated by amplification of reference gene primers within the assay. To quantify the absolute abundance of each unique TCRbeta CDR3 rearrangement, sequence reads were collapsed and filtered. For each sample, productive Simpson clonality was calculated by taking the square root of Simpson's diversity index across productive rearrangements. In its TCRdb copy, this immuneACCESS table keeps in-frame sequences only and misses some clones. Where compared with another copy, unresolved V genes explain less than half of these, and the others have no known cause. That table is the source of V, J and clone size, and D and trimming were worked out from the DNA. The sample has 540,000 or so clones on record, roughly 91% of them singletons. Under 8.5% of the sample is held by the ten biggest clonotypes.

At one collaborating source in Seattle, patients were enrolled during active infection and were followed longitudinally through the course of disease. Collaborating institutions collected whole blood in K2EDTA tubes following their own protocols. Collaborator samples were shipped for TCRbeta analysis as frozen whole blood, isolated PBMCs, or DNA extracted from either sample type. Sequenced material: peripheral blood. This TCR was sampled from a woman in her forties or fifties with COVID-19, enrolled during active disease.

The DNA reads TGTGCCAGCAAAGCCGAAGATACGCAGTATTTT. Translated, this is CASKAEDTQYF. This chain joins TRBV2 to TRBJ2-3; no D gene is confidently identified. V is pared back by 7 bases and J by 5 bases, with 7 bases lying between the germline termini. For CDR1 and CDR2, the germline V gene lists SNHLY and FYNNEI. The cysteine opens and the phenylalanine closes a CDR3 of 11 amino acids. Only CDR3 DNA is held: 33 bases, read in frame from base 1.